The 12 T cell receptor beta chains presented below share a single source sample, sequenced in a study of blood T cell repertoires in COVID-19. Profiling relied on immunoSEQ multiplex PCR, and the TCRdb table lists in-frame clones only, not all of them. Among hundreds of thousands of clones listed, roughly nine tenths were seen once. Sequenced sample: peripheral blood. These receptors were collected from a woman in her twenties or thirties with COVID-19, enrolled during active disease.

The chain combines TRBV6-1 with TRBJ2-1; 8 bases align to TRBD1. V was pared by 2 bases and J by 8 bases, with 5 bases of the junction left unmatched. The CDR3 sequence is 14 residues long. Germline assignment: CDR1 MNHNS and CDR2 SASEGT. CDR3 coding DNA: TGTGCCAGCAGTGAAACAGGGGGACTGGATGAGCAGTTCTTC. Protein product: CASSETGGLDEQFF.

This clone was seen a few times. The CDR3 loop is CASSPNVQGANTEAFF. Written as DNA, the CDR3 is TGTGCCAGCTCACCAAATGTCCAGGGGGCGAACACTGAAGCTTTCTTT. The chain recombines TRBV18 with TRBJ1-1; 8 bases fit TRBD1. Germline CDR1 is KGHSH and CDR2 is LQKENI. The CDR3 is made up of 16 amino acids. V lost 2 bases, J lost 1 base, and 6 bases stayed unmatched.

A single count supports this clone. Its ends do not fully match the called genes, so a read error is possible. The chain employs TRBV9 and TRBJ1-4; no clear D. Germline lookup yields CDR1 SGDLS and CDR2 YYNGEE. The CDR3 sequence is 14 residues long. The CDR3 coding sequence is TGTGCCAGCAGCGTATTCTGGACTAAAGAAAAACTGTTTTTT. Protein sequence: CASSVFWTKEKLFF.

This clone appeared a single time. CDR3: CASSLLYRGSYEQYF. The DNA for the CDR3 is TGTGCCAGCAGCTTACTTTACAGGGGATCCTACGAGCAGTACTTC. The chain recombines TRBV11-2 with TRBJ2-7; 7 nucleotides match TRBD1. This CDR3 has 15 amino acids. J lost 1 base, V lost 2 bases, and 5 bases had no gene match. CDR1 is SGHAT and CDR2 is FQNNGV in the germline V gene.

The chain is built from TRBV3-1 (or the pseudogene TRBV3-2) and TRBJ2-3, with 14 positions matching TRBD2. Germline V CDR1 and CDR2: LGHDT, YNNKEL (reference sequence). Trimming took 4 bases from V and 3 from J; bases not matched to a gene: 6. This CDR3 is built from 17 residues. The CDR3 here is CASSRRTSGGSTDTQYF. In DNA form, the CDR3 reads TGTGCCAGCAGCCGAAGGACTAGCGGGGGGTCAACAGATACGCAGTATTTT.

This clone was seen a handful of times. The genes are TRBV4-1 and TRBJ1-1; possibly TRBD1 for D (5 bases). V lost 0 bases to trimming and J lost 4 bases, with 9 bases between them. The CDR3 covers 14 residues. Germline V gene data show CDR1 as MGHRA and CDR2 as YSYEKL. CDR3 in amino acids: CASSQEWGSTEAFF. The CDR3 bases are TGCGCCAGCAGCCAAGAGTGGGGCAGCACTGAAGCTTTCTTT.

The genes are TRBV2 and TRBJ1-2; the D is unclear. The CDR3 runs 13 residues. Trimming took 0 bases from V and 7 from J, leaving 9 bases between them. Germline V lookup: CDR1 SNHLY, CDR2 FYNNEI. This CDR3 reads CASSEALRGGYTF. The DNA for the CDR3 is TGTGCCAGCAGTGAAGCGCTTCGGGGTGGCTACACCTTC. The variable domain in full, with the rest retrieved from reference TRBV2 and TRBJ1-2, is EPEVTQTPSHQVTQMGQEVILRCVPISNHLYFYWYRQILGQKVEFLVSFYNNEISEKSEIFDDQFSVERPDGSNFTLKIRSTKLEDSAMYFCASSEALRGGYTFGSGTRLTVV.

The chain has TRBV5-6 and TRBJ1-1; possibly TRBD1 for D (6 bases). V was trimmed by 6 bases and J by 0 bases, leaving 15 bases between them. Germline V CDR1 and CDR2: SGHDT, YYEEEE. The CDR3 is 15 residues long. CDR3 protein: CASTPPGQLNTEAFF. The CDR3 DNA reads as TGTGCCAGCACCCCGCCTGGACAGCTGAACACTGAAGCTTTCTTT.

The CDR3 DNA sequence: TGTGCCAGCAGCTCTCGATACAGGGGGCGGGCCTCGGGAAATGAGCAGTTCTTC. Its protein is CASSSRYRGRASGNEQFF. The gene calls are TRBV7-2 and TRBJ2-1; TRBD1 matches 9 bases. The CDR3 length is 18 residues. Losses at the gene ends were 4 bases for V and 7 bases for J; bases not matched to a gene: 17. Germline-derived CDR1 and CDR2 are SGHTA and FQGNSA.

The rearrangement uses TRBV3-1 (or the pseudogene TRBV3-2) and TRBJ2-5; maybe TRBD2 (6 bases). Germline lookup yields CDR1 LGHDT and CDR2 YNNKEL (reference sequence). Deletions cut 0 bases from V and 5 bases from J, with 16 bases between. The CDR3 spans 16 residues. Here the CDR3 reads CASSQDFSRERETQYF. CDR3 coding DNA: TGTGCCAGCAGCCAAGACTTCTCCCGGGAGAGGGAGACCCAGTACTTC.

This chain uses TRBV7-2 with TRBJ1-1; 7 nucleotides line up with TRBD1. Germline values: CDR1 SGHTA, CDR2 FQGNSA. Trimming cost V 0 bases and J 8 bases; bases outside gene matches: 21. The CDR3 has 19 amino acids. CDR3 amino acids: CASSLAPLLLEDRSREAFF. The DNA for the CDR3 is TGTGCCAGCAGCTTAGCCCCCCTATTGTTGGAGGACAGGTCCCGCGAAGCTTTCTTT.

In the case of this clone: Other DNA sequences in the sample encode the same CDR3. The DNA for the CDR3 is TGTGCCAGCAGTTACTTTGGGGGGGGCTCAGATACGCAGTATTTT. Its translation is CASSYFGGGSDTQYF. The chain uses TRBV6-5 and TRBJ2-3, with D maybe TRBD2 (7 bases). V lost 1 base and J 4 bases, leaving 12 bases between the germline ends. Germline V gene sequence: CDR1 MNHEY, CDR2 SVGAGI. The CDR3 has 15 amino acids.